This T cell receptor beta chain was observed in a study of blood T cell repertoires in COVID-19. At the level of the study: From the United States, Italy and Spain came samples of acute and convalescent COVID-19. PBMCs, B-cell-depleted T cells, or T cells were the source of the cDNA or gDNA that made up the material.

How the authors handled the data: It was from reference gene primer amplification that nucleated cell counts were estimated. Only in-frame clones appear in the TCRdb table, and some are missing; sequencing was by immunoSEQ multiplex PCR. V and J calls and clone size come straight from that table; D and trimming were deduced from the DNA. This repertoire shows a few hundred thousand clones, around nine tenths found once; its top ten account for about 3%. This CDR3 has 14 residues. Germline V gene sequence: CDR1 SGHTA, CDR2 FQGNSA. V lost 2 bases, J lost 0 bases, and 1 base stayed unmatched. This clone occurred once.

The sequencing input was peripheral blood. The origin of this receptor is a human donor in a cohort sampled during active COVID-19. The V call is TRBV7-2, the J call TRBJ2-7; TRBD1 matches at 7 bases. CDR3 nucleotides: TGTGCCAGCAGCTTAAGGGACAGCTCCTACGAGCAGTACTTC. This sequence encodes CASSLRDSSYEQYF.